The T cell receptor (beta chain) under discussion was sequenced for a study of memory CD4+ T cells and cytomegalovirus serostatus. Findings and limits, study-wide: Suggested: most of the CMV-linked TCR signature lies in CD4+ memory cells. Each of approximately 70 CMV-associated TCRbeta sequences occurred in one to five individuals.

Original processing notes: Out-of-frame sequences were removed, leaving 2 million to 2.5 million distinct TCRbeta sequences. The data were produced by immunoSEQ multiplex PCR, yet TCRdb's version contains in-frame clones alone and is incomplete. Clone size and V and J calls were adopted from that table, with D and trimming inferred from the DNA. The table has some 49,000 clones, 78% seen once. Trimming stripped 3 bases from V and 5 bases from J, with 10 bases between. The CDR3 is 12 amino acids. Germline V gives CDR1 GTSNPN, CDR2 SVGIG (reference sequence). This clone came up a few times. The antigen remains undetermined. Single viable CD3+CD4+CD8-CD45RO+ cells were sorted as the memory CD4+ T cells.

This chain uses TRBV30 with TRBJ1-1; unclear D gene. Input material: memory CD4+ T cells from blood. This clonotype originated in an adult in good health and CMV-seronegative. In nucleotides, the CDR3 is TGTGCCTGGAGGACGCCCGGGACTGAAGCTTTCTTT. Translated: CAWRTPGTEAFF.